Below, 21 T cell receptor beta chains from the same sample are listed, as sequenced in a study of OX40 agonist ivuxolimab in advanced cancers. Sequenced by immunoSEQ multiplex PCR; TCRdb stores in-frame clones only, minus some. Among about 61,000 clones listed, 82% were seen once. Sample: CD4+ or CD8+ T cells sorted from blood, taken in a trial of the OX40 agonist ivuxolimab. The receptors stem from an adult with an advanced solid tumor such as melanoma, head and neck, liver or kidney cancer.

The chain is built from TRBV6-5 and TRBJ2-7; D unresolved. The CDR3 is made up of 14 amino acids. V lost 5 bases and J lost 5, with 16 bases in between. Germline V lookup: CDR1 MNHEY, CDR2 SVGAGI. The CDR3 spells CASSKDRGKHEQYF. In DNA, the CDR3 is TGTGCCAGCAGTAAAGACCGAGGCAAGCACGAGCAGTACTTC.

This clone was counted a few times. The genes are TRBV6-5 and TRBJ1-6, with 8 bases lining up with TRBD1. V dropped 4 bases and J dropped 8; count of bases not matched to a gene: 4. The CDR3 is 14 amino acids. Germline V gives CDR1 MNHEY, CDR2 SVGAGI. DNA for the CDR3: TGTGCCAGCAGTTGGACAGGGACGGATTCACCCCTCCACTTT. Protein product: CASSWTGTDSPLHF.

The chain combines TRBV5-1 with TRBJ2-7; possibly TRBD1 for D (6 bases). CDR1 is SGHRS and CDR2 is YFSETQ in the germline V gene. V gave up 4 bases and J gave up 4 bases, with 15 bases separating them. This CDR3 has 14 amino acids. The CDR3: CASSNRVTSYEQYF. The CDR3 coding sequence is TGCGCCAGCAGCAACAGGGTAACTTCGTACGAGCAGTACTTC.

The chain links TRBV4-2 to TRBJ1-2; D ambiguous. The CDR3 totals 13 residues. V was clipped by 5 bases and J by 2 bases, with 9 bases between them. Germline assignment: CDR1 LGHNA and CDR2 YNFKEQ. The CDR3 nucleotides read TGTGCCAGCAGCGTGGGCCAGAACTATGGCTACACCTTC. As protein: CASSVGQNYGYTF.

The chain joins TRBV9 to TRBJ2-3; TRBD2 aligns across 11 bases. Losses at the gene ends were 5 bases for V and 4 bases for J; bases not matched to a gene: 12. CDR1 is SGDLS and CDR2 is YYNGEE in the germline V gene. The CDR3 contains 17 residues. The CDR3 coding sequence is TGTGCCAGCAGTAATTTACCCCGACTAGCGGGACCAGATACGCAGTATTTT. It is translated as CASSNLPRLAGPDTQYF.

The CDR3 coding sequence is TGTGCCAGTAGTTGGAGTGTACGGGAGACCCAGTACTTC. Translated, it gives CASSWSVRETQYF. The chain employs TRBV19 and TRBJ2-5; D not certain. Germline V gene sequence: CDR1 LNHDA, CDR2 SQIVND (reference sequence). Trimming left V 5 bases short and J 5 bases short, with 12 bases between. There are 13 residues in the CDR3.

The genes are TRBV7-3 and TRBJ1-2, with 7 bases lining up with TRBD1. Germline trimming cut 4 bases from V and 3 bases from J; bases unmatched to any gene: 5. Germline assignment: CDR1 SGHTA and CDR2 FQGTGA. CDR3 size: 14 residues. As DNA, the CDR3 is TGTGCCAGCAGCTCGACCGGGACAGACTATGGCTACACCTTC. It is translated as CASSSTGTDYGYTF.

The chain has TRBV30 and TRBJ1-4; 8 bases are shared with TRBD1. V trimming: 2 bases; J trimming: 10 bases; junction bases outside the gene matches: 12. The CDR3 totals 15 residues. Germline assignment: CDR1 GTSNPN and CDR2 SVGIG (reference sequence). CDR3 sequence reads: CAWSPLGTGSGKLFF. CDR3 nucleotides: TGTGCCTGGAGTCCCCTCGGGACAGGTTCCGGAAAACTGTTTTTT.

The chain employs TRBV9 and TRBJ2-3; D is uncertain. Germline lookup yields CDR1 SGDLS and CDR2 YYNGEE. Trimming left V 0 bases short and J 2 bases short, with 4 bases between. The CDR3 is 13 residues long. The CDR3 coding sequence is TGTGCCAGCAGCGTAGCCCTCACAGATACGCAGTATTTT. Protein: CASSVALTDTQYF.

This chain uses TRBV4-1 with TRBJ2-1; TRBD2 aligns across 7 bases. The ends lost 1 base at V and 4 bases at J; junction bases unmatched: 13. Per the germline V gene, CDR1 is MGHRA and CDR2 is YSYEKL. This CDR3 region has 18 residues. The CDR3 sequence is CASSQAPLASGEYNEQFF. Here the CDR3 DNA reads TGCGCCAGCAGCCAAGCCCCGTTGGCGAGCGGGGAATACAATGAGCAGTTCTTC.

The gene calls are TRBV2 and TRBJ2-5; 7 bases line up with TRBD2. Germline CDR1 SNHLY, CDR2 FYNNEI. This CDR3 has 14 amino acids. J lost 5 bases, V lost 5 bases, and 8 bases had no gene match. The CDR3 DNA is TGTGCCAGCAGTACTAGCGAAGGTCGCGAGACCCAGTACTTC. Translated, it gives CASSTSEGRETQYF.

This clone was seen more than once but under ten times. This chain joins TRBV5-1 and TRBJ2-5; weak D call: TRBD1 (6 bases). CDR1 is SGHRS and CDR2 is YFSETQ in the germline V gene. The length of the CDR3 is 14 residues. V was clipped by 1 base and J by 3 bases, with 10 bases between them. The CDR3 here is CASSLSGDEETQYF. The CDR3 coding sequence is TGCGCCAGCAGCTTGTCAGGGGATGAAGAGACCCAGTACTTC.

This clone has only a few counts. The J gene is TRBJ2-1, the V gene TRBV4-3; no firm D call. CDR1 LGHNA and CDR2 YSLEER come from the germline V gene. The CDR3 is made up of 14 amino acids. V was trimmed by 0 bases and J by 5 bases, leaving 8 bases between them. The CDR3 loop is CASSQDRSDNEQFF. In DNA form, the CDR3 reads TGCGCCAGCAGCCAAGACAGGTCCGACAATGAGCAGTTCTTC.

This chain joins TRBV12-5 and TRBJ2-1; D not resolved. The CDR3 is made up of 12 amino acids. Germline CDR1 is LGHNT and CDR2 is FRNRAP. The V end lost 1 base, the J end lost 6 bases, and 4 bases lay between the germline ends. CDR3 sequence: CASGLGSNEQFF. DNA of the CDR3: TGTGCTAGTGGTTTGGGTAGCAATGAGCAGTTCTTC.

The V gene is TRBV5-4, the J gene TRBJ1-2; D remains unclear. CDR1 SGHNT and CDR2 YYREEE come from the germline V gene (reference sequence). Trimming pared 4 bases from V and 2 bases from J, leaving 9 bases between. The CDR3 is 13 residues long. The CDR3 is CASSVGQNYGYTF. The CDR3 DNA reads TGTGCCAGCAGCGTGGGCCAGAACTATGGCTACACCTTC.

The chain joins TRBV30 to TRBJ2-2; no definite D call. Germline CDR1 is GTSNPN and CDR2 is SVGIG (reference sequence). The CDR3 sequence is 14 residues long. Trimming stripped 2 bases from V and 2 bases from J, with 9 bases between. DNA of the CDR3: TGTGCCTGGAGTAAAACAGTCAACACCGGGGAGCTGTTTTTT. It is translated as CAWSKTVNTGELFF.

The chain uses TRBV27 and TRBJ2-5; D is perhaps TRBD1 or TRBD2 (6 bases each). The CDR3 has 16 residues. The V end was cut by 6 bases, the J end by 9 bases, with 26 bases between. The germline V gene encodes CDR1 MNHEY and CDR2 SMNVEV (reference sequence). CDR3 residues: CASSPLGAEGSVAQYF. DNA for the CDR3: TGTGCCAGCAGCCCCCTGGGGGCGGAGGGGTCTGTGGCCCAGTACTTC.

This clone appeared a few times. The chain carries TRBV10-2 and TRBJ2-7, with 7 bases lining up with TRBD1. Germline trimming cut 6 bases from V and 1 base from J; bases unmatched to any gene: 9. The CDR3 runs to 15 residues. Germline V gene lookup returns CDR1 WSHSY and CDR2 SAAADI. CDR3 bases: TGCGCCAGCAGCGGAGACAGGGTGGATTCCTACGAGCAGTACTTC. Protein: CASSGDRVDSYEQYF.

The chain has TRBV7-8 and TRBJ2-3; 7 bases fit TRBD1. V was clipped by 5 bases and J by 4 bases; unmatched bases: 6. This CDR3 is built from 14 residues. The germline gives CDR1 SGHVS, CDR2 FQNEAQ. In DNA, the CDR3 is TGTGCCAGCAGCGTCGGACAGGAAGCAGATACGCAGTATTTT. It codes for CASSVGQEADTQYF.

The gene calls are TRBV5-1 and TRBJ2-5; 9 bases fit TRBD2. From germline, CDR1 is SGHRS and CDR2 YFSETQ. This CDR3 spans 15 amino acids. The ends lost 5 bases at V and 4 bases at J; junction bases unmatched: 9. The chain's CDR3 is CASSSPSGIRETQYF. As DNA, the CDR3 is TGCGCCAGCAGTTCTCCTAGCGGGATTAGAGAGACCCAGTACTTC.

The chain joins TRBV27 to TRBJ1-2; possibly TRBD1 for D (6 bases). Trimming took 10 bases from V and 6 from J, leaving 21 bases between them. Germline CDR1 is MNHEY and CDR2 is SMNVEV (reference sequence). The CDR3 is made up of 14 amino acids. The CDR3 loop reads CATTDRTGFNGYTF. The DNA for the CDR3 is TGTGCCACTACAGACCGCACAGGGTTTAATGGCTACACCTTC.